This T cell receptor (beta chain) was documented in a study of Ad26.COV2.S vaccination and SARS-CoV-2 variants. Study details: Once, or twice with 56 days between doses, Ad26.COV2.S was given intramuscularly. Study-level points and caveats: Assessments of TCR breadth and depth may have underestimated the total T cell responses. The authors reported substantial breadth in spike-specific CD8+ and CD4+ T cell responses after vaccination.

TCRdb's copy holds only in-frame clones and misses some; the assay was immunoSEQ multiplex PCR. The table has approximately 300,000 clones, over 80% seen once. The germline CDR1 and CDR2 sequences are SGDLS and YYNGEE. The V end lost 0 bases, the J end lost 2 bases, and 11 bases lay between the germline ends. There are 16 residues in the CDR3. In regard to this clone: Its specificity is unknown.

Treatment defined: roughly 18 received Ad26.COV2.S at low or high dose, single or two shots; about 5 received placebo; per-sample allocation not given. Day 63 after the first vaccine or placebo injection was the time point for sampling. An adult donor aged 18-55 years was enrolled in Boston. This specimen consisted of peripheral blood, obtained in a trial of Ad26.COV2.S vaccine versus placebo. The TCR originated in a person aged 18-60 years who received the Ad26.COV2.S COVID-19 vaccine or a placebo. J is TRBJ2-2 and V is TRBV9; D perhaps matches TRBD1 (5 bases). The CDR3 DNA sequence: TGTGCCAGCAGCGTAGTTTCTCAGGGAAACACCGGGGAGCTGTTTTTT. This codes for CASSVVSQGNTGELFF.